The 31 T cell receptor beta chains below all came from one sample that was sequenced in a study of blood T cell repertoires in COVID-19. The assay was immunoSEQ multiplex PCR, and TCRdb's table has in-frame clones only and misses some. The table has about 46,000 clones, 80% to 90% seen once. Sequencing used peripheral blood. All receptors come from an elderly woman with COVID-19, enrolled during active disease.

The chain recombines TRBV5-6 with TRBJ1-2, with 7 bases aligning to TRBD1. This CDR3 spans 12 amino acids. Trimming removed 6 bases from V and 6 bases from J; junction bases left unmatched: 5. Germline CDR1 SGHDT, CDR2 YYEEEE. CDR3: CASTMTGNGYTF. The CDR3 nucleotides are TGTGCCAGCACCATGACAGGGAATGGCTACACCTTC.

The CDR3 is CATGQGINQPQHF. For the CDR3, the DNA is TGTGCCACCGGACAGGGGATAAATCAGCCCCAGCATTTT. This rearrangement joins TRBV24-1 to TRBJ1-5; 9 nucleotides agree with TRBD1. V gave up 9 bases and J gave up 4 bases; unmatched junction bases: 3. CDR3 size: 13 residues. Per germline, CDR1 KGHDR and CDR2 SFDVKD.

The genes are TRBV7-9 and TRBJ1-2; D is possibly TRBD1 (6 bases). V was clipped by 5 bases and J by 7 bases, with 17 bases between them. This CDR3 has 14 amino acids. Germline-derived CDR1 and CDR2 are SEHNR and FQNEAQ (reference sequence). The CDR3, as DNA: TGTGCCAGCAGCCGACCACAGGGCCCGGTTGGCTACACCTTC. It codes for CASSRPQGPVGYTF.

This chain connects TRBV28 to TRBJ2-5; tentatively, D is TRBD2 (5 bases). The germline V and J ends were trimmed by 6 bases and 1 base, with 15 bases remaining between them. CDR3 length: 15 amino acids. Germline V gives CDR1 MDHEN, CDR2 SYDVKM. The CDR3 spells CASSHGVIAQETQYF. In DNA form, the CDR3 reads TGTGCCAGCAGCCACGGGGTGATAGCCCAAGAGACCCAGTACTTC. Drawing the rest from reference TRBV28 and TRBJ2-5, the complete variable domain is DVKVTQSSRYLVKRTGEKVFLECVQDMDHENMFWYRQDPGLGLRLIYFSYDVKMKEKGDIPEGYSVSREKKERFSLILESASTNQTSMYLCASSHGVIAQETQYFGPGTRLLVL.

The chain is built from TRBV7-2 and TRBJ2-1; 14 positions match TRBD2. Germline assignment: CDR1 SGHTA and CDR2 FQGNSA. The CDR3 sequence is 16 residues long. V trimming: 1 base; J trimming: 7 bases; junction bases outside the gene matches: 3. CDR3 in DNA: TGTGCCAGCAGCTTAGTAGGACTAGCGGGAGGAAATGAGCAGTTCTTC. This gives the protein CASSLVGLAGGNEQFF.

The chain combines TRBV19 with TRBJ2-1, with D hard to call. The CDR3 length is 16 residues. CDR1 and CDR2 from the germline V gene are LNHDA and SQIVND (reference sequence). V lost 5 bases, J lost 3 bases, and 17 bases lay in between. CDR3 nucleotide sequence: TGTGCCAGTAGTCCCTTGACCCCCTCGGGCTACAATGAGCAGTTCTTC. As protein: CASSPLTPSGYNEQFF.

J is TRBJ1-2 and V is TRBV7-9; weak D call: TRBD1 (5 bases). Germline CDR1 SEHNR, CDR2 FQNEAQ (reference sequence). The V gene lost 2 bases and the J gene lost 4 bases, with 14 bases spanning the gap. The CDR3 length is 15 residues. The CDR3 DNA reads as TGTGCCAGCAGCTTAAGGCAGGGCGACCCCTATGGCTACACCTTC. It yields the protein CASSLRQGDPYGYTF.

The V and J genes are TRBV5-4 and TRBJ1-2; maybe TRBD1 (5 bases). Trimming stripped 1 base from V and 5 bases from J, with 9 bases between. The CDR3 loop spans 13 amino acids. CDR1 and CDR2 (germline): SGHNT, YYREEE (reference sequence). The DNA for the CDR3 is TGTGCCAGCAGCTTGAGGCGGGGGTATGGCTACACCTTC. Translation: CASSLRRGYGYTF.

This sequence joins TRBV12-5 and TRBJ1-4, with D maybe TRBD1 (6 bases). Germline values: CDR1 LGHNT, CDR2 FRNRAP. The V and J ends lost 6 bases and 8 bases respectively, with 16 bases between them. This CDR3 has 14 amino acids. As DNA, the CDR3 is TGTGCTAGTGGCCCTGGGGGGGGCGCGGAAAAACTGTTTTTT. Translated: CASGPGGGAEKLFF.

The chain carries TRBV7-2 and TRBJ2-5; the D is unclear. The CDR3 totals 13 residues. The V end was cut by 4 bases, the J end by 5 bases, with 11 bases between. Germline CDR1 reads SGHTA; CDR2 reads FQGNSA. The CDR3: CASSSRKVETQYF. The DNA for the CDR3 is TGTGCCAGCAGCTCTAGAAAGGTGGAGACCCAGTACTTC.

This clone has a handful of counts. J is TRBJ1-3 and V is TRBV7-9; 9 nucleotides line up with TRBD1. CDR3 length: 15 amino acids. Per the germline V gene, CDR1 is SEHNR and CDR2 is FQNEAQ (reference sequence). The CDR3 protein is CASRGTGTGGNTIYF. In DNA form, the CDR3 reads TGTGCTTCCAGGGGTACCGGGACAGGGGGAAACACCATATATTTT.

This rearrangement joins TRBV9 to TRBJ2-5; TRBD2 matches at 7 bases. Trimming took 6 bases from V and 4 from J; bases not matched to a gene: 9. CDR1 and CDR2 from the germline V gene are SGDLS and YYNGEE. The CDR3 consists of 14 residues. CDR3 nucleotide sequence: TGTGCCAGCACCGAAGGGGCTAGCGGAGAGACCCAGTACTTC. Its protein product is CASTEGASGETQYF.

V and J are TRBV9 and TRBJ1-2; D gene uncertain. Trimming removed 2 bases from V and 3 bases from J, with 11 bases in between. Germline CDR1 reads SGDLS; CDR2 reads YYNGEE. The CDR3 has 14 amino acids. The CDR3 spells CASSVAGNYYGYTF. CDR3 in DNA: TGTGCCAGCAGCGTTGCGGGGAACTACTATGGCTACACCTTC.

V gene TRBV28 combines with J gene TRBJ2-6; D gene ambiguous. Trimming shortened V by 5 bases and J by 2 bases, and 4 bases separated the two germline ends. Germline V gene sequence: CDR1 MDHEN, CDR2 SYDVKM. The CDR3 is 13 residues long. CDR3 sequence reads: CASSLAGANVLTF. The CDR3 nucleotides are TGTGCCAGCAGTCTAGCTGGGGCCAACGTCCTGACTTTC. The complete variable domain, with remaining parts taken from reference TRBV28 and TRBJ2-6, reads DVKVTQSSRYLVKRTGEKVFLECVQDMDHENMFWYRQDPGLGLRLIYFSYDVKMKEKGDIPEGYSVSREKKERFSLILESASTNQTSMYLCASSLAGANVLTFGAGSRLTVL.

The rearrangement uses TRBV4-1 and TRBJ1-2; perhaps TRBD1 as D (5 bases). The CDR3 totals 14 residues. Germline V CDR1 and CDR2: MGHRA, YSYEKL. Trimming cost V 0 bases and J 7 bases, with 12 bases left between them. This CDR3 is CASSQDQRGGGYTF. For the CDR3, the DNA is TGCGCCAGCAGCCAAGATCAAAGGGGTGGTGGCTACACCTTC.

The chain carries TRBV5-1 and TRBJ2-3, with D tentatively TRBD1 (6 bases). The CDR3 has 14 residues. Germline-derived CDR1 and CDR2 are SGHRS and YFSETQ. With 0 bases removed from V and 2 bases from J, the gap between germline ends came to 7 bases. The CDR3 reads CASSLGTVTDTQYF. Here the CDR3 DNA reads TGCGCCAGCAGCTTGGGGACAGTCACAGATACGCAGTATTTT.

This chain connects TRBV9 to TRBJ2-5, with D possibly being TRBD1 (6 bases). Germline CDR1 reads SGDLS; CDR2 reads YYNGEE. This CDR3 is 15 amino acids long. V was cut by 4 bases and J by 5 bases, with 18 bases left in between. This CDR3 reads CASSRDRSGYETQYF. DNA of the CDR3: TGTGCCAGCAGCCGTGACAGGTCGGGGTATGAGACCCAGTACTTC.

V gene TRBV6-5 combines with J gene TRBJ2-2, with D possibly TRBD2 on 5 matching bases. Trimming left V 0 bases short and J 6 bases short, with 11 bases between. Germline V gene sequence: CDR1 MNHEY, CDR2 SVGAGI. This CDR3 has 15 residues. CDR3 sequence (DNA): TGTGCCAGCAGTTACTCGTGGGCTAGCTCCGGGGAGCTGTTTTTT. It is translated as CASSYSWASSGELFF.

The rearrangement links TRBV19 to TRBJ1-6; 7 nucleotides line up with TRBD1. The ends lost 9 bases at V and 7 bases at J; junction bases unmatched: 12. CDR1 and CDR2 (germline): LNHDA, SQIVND (reference sequence). The CDR3 sequence is 15 residues long. The CDR3 loop reads CASSYRGEKNSPLHF. The CDR3 DNA sequence: TGTGCCAGCTCTTACAGGGGTGAAAAAAATTCACCCCTCCACTTT.

The chain uses TRBV6-2 or TRBV6-3 and TRBJ1-2, with 8 bases fitting TRBD1. The germline gives CDR1 MNHEY, CDR2 SVGEGT. The CDR3 loop spans 16 amino acids. V trimming: 5 bases; J trimming: 4 bases; junction bases outside the gene matches: 12. The CDR3 region is CASSQPGQASFYGYTF. The CDR3 DNA follows: TGTGCCAGCAGTCAACCGGGACAGGCATCATTCTATGGCTACACCTTC.

The chain is built from TRBV6-5 and TRBJ2-2, with 11 bases matching TRBD2. CDR1 is MNHEY, CDR2 SVGAGI, per germline. V lost 8 bases, J lost 3 bases, and 5 bases stayed unmatched. This CDR3 has 15 residues. The CDR3 DNA sequence: TGTGCCAGCCTGACTAGCGGGGATTACACCGGGGAGCTGTTTTTT. Residues: CASLTSGDYTGELFF.

This clone has more than one count but fewer than ten. V usage is TRBV5-1 and J usage is TRBJ1-6, with D perhaps TRBD1 (6 bases). V lost 0 bases to trimming and J lost 4 bases, with 11 bases between them. This CDR3 has 16 amino acids. Germline lookup yields CDR1 SGHRS and CDR2 YFSETQ. CDR3 amino acids: CASSLGDTGYNSPLHF. The CDR3 bases are TGCGCCAGCAGCTTGGGCGACACAGGGTATAATTCACCCCTCCACTTT. The whole variable domain, remainder taken from reference TRBV5-1 and TRBJ1-6, is KAGVTQTPRYLIKTRGQQVTLSCSPISGHRSVSWYQQTPGQGLQFLFEYFSETQRNKGNFPGRFSGRQFSNSRSEMNVSTLELGDSALYLCASSLGDTGYNSPLHFGNGTRLTVT.

The chain recombines TRBV9 with TRBJ1-2, with no clear D. Germline values: CDR1 SGDLS, CDR2 YYNGEE. Deletions cut 4 bases from V and 5 bases from J, with 9 bases between. The CDR3 totals 12 residues. The CDR3 nucleotides read TGTGCCAGCAGCACACCTGCTTATGGCTACACCTTC. Protein: CASSTPAYGYTF.

V and J are TRBV5-4 and TRBJ1-5; D is possibly TRBD1 (5 bases). CDR3 length: 14 amino acids. Germline V gene lookup returns CDR1 SGHNT and CDR2 YYREEE (reference sequence). The V end lost 4 bases, the J end lost 3 bases, and 11 bases lay between the germline ends. CDR3 loop: CASSPGLSNQPQHF. As DNA, the CDR3 is TGTGCCAGCAGCCCGGGACTGTCCAATCAGCCCCAGCATTTT. Based on the CDR3 plus reference TRBV5-4 and TRBJ1-5, the full variable domain is ETGVTQSPTHLIKTRGQQVTLRCSSQSGHNTVSWYQQALGQGPQFIFQYYREEENGRGNFPPRFSGLQFPNYSSELNVNALELDDSALYLCASSPGLSNQPQHFGDGTRLSIL.

CDR3 DNA: TGTGCCAGTAGTATCTTCGGGACAGGTCGGGGGGTTGAAGCTTTCTTT. Protein sequence: CASSIFGTGRGVEAFF. This rearrangement joins TRBV19 to TRBJ1-1, with TRBD1 matching over 8 bases. The ends lost 3 bases at V and 7 bases at J; junction bases unmatched: 13. This CDR3 is 16 amino acids long. Germline CDR1 reads LNHDA; CDR2 reads SQIVND (reference sequence).

This sequence joins TRBV6-5 and TRBJ1-2, with 7 bases identical to TRBD1. The CDR3 is made up of 14 amino acids. Germline CDR1 MNHEY, CDR2 SVGAGI. After removal of 5 bases from V and 1 base from J, the junction contained 4 bases not matched to a gene. The chain's CDR3 is CASSRDSNNYGYTF. For the CDR3, the DNA is TGTGCCAGCAGTCGGGACAGTAATAACTATGGCTACACCTTC.

This sequence joins TRBV7-2 and TRBJ2-1; 10 nucleotides match TRBD2. The trim removed 3 bases at V and 4 bases at J, leaving 3 bases unmatched. This CDR3 comprises 15 residues. Germline assignment: CDR1 SGHTA and CDR2 FQGNSA. The CDR3 DNA reads as TGTGCCAGCAGCTTGCCGGGACTAGCGTACAATGAGCAGTTCTTC. Its protein product is CASSLPGLAYNEQFF. Combining the CDR3 with reference TRBV7-2 and TRBJ2-1 gives the whole variable domain GAGVSQSPSNKVTEKGKDVELRCDPISGHTALYWYRQSLGQGLEFLIYFQGNSAPDKSGLPSDRFSAERTGGSVSTLTIQRTQQEDSAVYLCASSLPGLAYNEQFFGPGTRLTVL.

V usage is TRBV13 and J usage is TRBJ2-2; 7 nucleotides match TRBD2. In germline, CDR1 is PRHDT, CDR2 FYEKMQ (reference sequence). V gave up 5 bases and J gave up 1 base; unmatched junction bases: 4. CDR3 length equals 15 residues. The CDR3 DNA follows: TGTGCCAGCAGCGTAGCGGGTTTGAACACCGGGGAGCTGTTTTTT. Protein product: CASSVAGLNTGELFF.

V is TRBV15 and J is TRBJ2-1; 7 bases fit TRBD1. CDR3 length: 14 amino acids. CDR1 is LNHNV, CDR2 YYDKDF, per germline (reference sequence). V was clipped by 9 bases and J by 0 bases; unmatched bases: 5. The CDR3 nucleotides read TGTGCCACGACCGGGACAGCCTCCTACAATGAGCAGTTCTTC. It specifies CATTGTASYNEQFF. Together with reference TRBV15 and TRBJ2-1, the CDR3 gives the full variable domain: DAMVIQNPRYQVTQFGKPVTLSCSQTLNHNVMYWYQQKSSQAPKLLFHYYDKDFNNEADTPDNFQSRRPNTSFCFLDIRSPGLGDTAMYLCATTGTASYNEQFFGPGTRLTVL.

This clone appeared a few times. This chain uses TRBV28 with TRBJ1-1, with 9 bases lining up with TRBD1. This CDR3 spans 17 amino acids. Losses at the gene ends were 1 base for V and 1 base for J; bases not matched to a gene: 7. CDR1 is MDHEN and CDR2 is SYDVKM in the germline V gene. This CDR3 reads CASSLSGTGMRNTEAFF. The CDR3 DNA follows: TGTGCCAGCAGTTTATCCGGGACAGGGATGCGGAACACTGAAGCTTTCTTT.

The rearrangement joins TRBV4-2 to TRBJ2-7; TRBD1 aligns across 8 bases. Germline loops: CDR1 LGHNA, CDR2 YNFKEQ. The CDR3 length is 14 residues. Unmatched junction bases numbered 5, after V lost 4 bases and J lost 3 bases. CDR3 sequence reads: CASSPTTGGYEQYF. DNA for the CDR3: TGTGCCAGCAGCCCTACCACAGGGGGCTACGAGCAGTACTTC.